The following is a T cell receptor beta chain sequence with its context. This record comes from a study of blood T cell repertoires in COVID-19. Data came from immunoSEQ multiplex PCR; TCRdb stores just in-frame clones and leaves some out. The sample lists 400,000 to 500,000 clones, over 75% seen once, with about 2% in the top ten. Germline CDR1 is MNHEY and CDR2 is SVGEGT. CDR3 length equals 14 residues. Trimming took 6 bases from V and 7 from J; bases not matched to a gene: 7. This receptor was obtained from a woman aged 40 to 50 who had recovered from COVID-19. V gene TRBV6-2 or TRBV6-3 combines with J gene TRBJ2-1, with 9 bases lining up with TRBD2. What was sequenced was PBMCs or T cells enriched from blood (not recorded which). This CDR3 is CASSIAGDRNEQFF. Written as DNA, the CDR3 is TGTGCCAGCAGCATAGCGGGAGATCGAAATGAGCAGTTCTTC.